This TCR beta chain was captured by sequencing in a study of patients and donors after allogeneic stem cell transplantation. Each CDR3 protein gets one entry after TCRdb re-called the RT-PCR reads with MiXCR. This sample has roughly 940,000 distinct CDR3 sequences, with roughly 17% found just once. What was sequenced was blood, either unsorted or a sorted T cell fraction (not recorded which). The receptor comes from a human donor who was either an allogeneic HSCT recipient or a stem cell or donor lymphocyte infusion donor (not recorded which). It is not recorded whose cells these are; they may come from a transplant donor.

The CDR3 DNA sequence: TGTGCCAGCAGCGCGGGCCCGGCGGGATCACCCCTCCACTTT. Translation: CASSAGPAGSPLHF. The V call is TRBV7-3, the J call TRBJ1-6; D is ambiguous. This CDR3 has 14 residues. Between the trimmed V and J ends, which lost 5 bases and 10 bases, there was a span of 15 bases. In germline, CDR1 is SGHTA, CDR2 FQGTGA.